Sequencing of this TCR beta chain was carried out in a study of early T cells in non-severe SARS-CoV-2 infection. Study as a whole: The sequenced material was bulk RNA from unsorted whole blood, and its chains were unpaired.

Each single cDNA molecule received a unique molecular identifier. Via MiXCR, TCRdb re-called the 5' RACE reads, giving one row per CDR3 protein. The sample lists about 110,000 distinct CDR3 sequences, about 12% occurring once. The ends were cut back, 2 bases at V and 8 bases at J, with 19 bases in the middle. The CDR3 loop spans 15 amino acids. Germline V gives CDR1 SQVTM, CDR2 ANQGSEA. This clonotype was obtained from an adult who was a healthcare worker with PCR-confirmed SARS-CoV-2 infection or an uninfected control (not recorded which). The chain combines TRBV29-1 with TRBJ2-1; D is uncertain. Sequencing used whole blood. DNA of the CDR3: TGCAGCGTTGAACCGACGAATTCTGGGTTCGATGAGCAGTTCTTC. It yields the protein CSVEPTNSGFDEQFF.